Below are 29 T cell receptor beta chains sequenced from a single sample in a study of T cells in Graves' hyperthyroidism and ophthalmopathy. The investigators amplified TCR beta CDR3 regions from RNA transcripts. TCR CDR3 regions were first amplified by RT-PCR with HTBI primers. TCRdb processed the multiplex PCR reads anew with MiXCR; each CDR3 protein has one entry. The sample has around 500,000 distinct CDR3 sequences; under 15% are singletons. The sample comprised blood. Receptor source: a woman under 30 with Graves' hyperthyroidism.

The table lists this clonotype with many counts. J is TRBJ2-7 and V is TRBV3-1; 10 positions match TRBD2. CDR3 length equals 14 residues. The germline CDR1 and CDR2 sequences are LGHDT and YNNKEL (reference sequence). The V and J ends lost 0 bases and 8 bases, in that order; junction bases with no gene match: 4. CDR3 in DNA: TGTGCCAGCAGCCAAGATTCTAGCGGGAGACAGCAGTACTTC. Encoded protein: CASSQDSSGRQQYF.

The sample holds many counts of this clonotype. This rearrangement joins TRBV25-1 to TRBJ2-1; 15 bases match TRBD2. CDR3 size: 21 residues. CDR1 and CDR2 (germline): MGHDK, SYGVNS. The V and J ends lost 5 bases and 3 bases, in that order; junction bases with no gene match: 17. CDR3 nucleotides: TGTGCCAGCAGTTCCCGCCCGGGACTAGCGGGAGGACAAGGGCACTACAATGAGCAGTTCTTC. Its protein product is CASSSRPGLAGGQGHYNEQFF.

There are many counts of this clonotype. The chain uses TRBV7-3 and TRBJ2-1; D ambiguous. CDR1 and CDR2 from the germline V gene are SGHTA and FQGTGA. This CDR3 is built from 12 residues. V lost 3 bases and J 6 bases, leaving 6 bases between the germline ends. CDR3 residues: CASSLTFNEQFF. The CDR3 region has the DNA TGTGCCAGCAGCTTGACTTTCAATGAGCAGTTCTTC.

This clonotype showed up many times. V usage is TRBV20-1 and J usage is TRBJ1-5; possible D gene TRBD1, 6 bases. CDR3 length: 16 residues. Germline V gene sequence: CDR1 DFQATT, CDR2 SNEGSKA (reference sequence). The germline V and J ends were trimmed by 0 bases and 7 bases, with 19 bases remaining between them. CDR3 sequence: CSARDLSTGRLQPQHF. CDR3 nucleotide sequence: TGCAGTGCTAGAGATTTAAGTACAGGGAGGTTGCAGCCCCAGCATTTT.

The chain has TRBV28 and TRBJ1-5, with D unclear. The germline V and J ends were trimmed by 2 bases and 7 bases, with 0 bases remaining between them. The CDR3 extends over 10 amino acids. Germline CDR1 is MDHEN and CDR2 is SYDVKM. This chain's CDR3 is CASSLQPQHF. CDR3 nucleotides: TGTGCCAGCAGTTTACAGCCCCAGCATTTT.

This clonotype showed up just a few times. A much larger clone is a single base away; this may be a read error. The chain is built from TRBV28 and TRBJ1-5, with D maybe TRBD1 (5 bases). The CDR3 extends over 15 amino acids. Germline CDR1 and CDR2: MDHEN and SYDVKM. The germline V and J ends were trimmed by 2 bases and 0 bases, with 8 bases remaining between them. The CDR3 nucleotides are TGTGCCAGCAGTTTAAAGGGGCGTAGCAATCAGCCCCAGCATTTT. As protein: CASSLKGRSNQPQHF.

This clonotype was counted ten times or more. The chain joins TRBV28 to TRBJ2-6; TRBD1 is a possible D gene (7 bases). The length of the CDR3 is 19 residues. In germline, CDR1 is MDHEN, CDR2 SYDVKM. V dropped 6 bases and J dropped 2 bases, with 23 bases sitting between them. The CDR3: CASSPTRTGGVAGANVLTF. Written as DNA, the CDR3 is TGTGCCAGCAGCCCTACCCGGACAGGAGGGGTTGCTGGGGCCAACGTCCTGACTTTC.

In this sample, this clonotype turned up a few times. This chain uses TRBV7-9 with TRBJ2-2; D remains ambiguous. In germline, CDR1 is SEHNR, CDR2 FQNEAQ (reference sequence). Trimming shortened V by 11 bases and J by 4 bases, and 17 bases separated the two germline ends. This CDR3 contains 14 residues. CDR3 nucleotides: TGTGCCGGCCGCCCGGCTGTGGGCACCGGGGAGCTGTTTTTT. Translating gives CAGRPAVGTGELFF.

This clonotype was recorded at least ten times. This chain links TRBV7-7 with TRBJ2-1; 12 nucleotides match TRBD2. CDR1 SSHAT and CDR2 FNYEAQ come from the germline V gene (reference sequence). The CDR3 contains 18 residues. Trimming at V came to 5 bases and at J to 10 bases, leaving 18 bases not matched to a gene. The CDR3 protein is CASSLNPRTSGMGGEQFF. For the CDR3, the DNA is TGTGCCAGCAGCCTAAATCCAAGGACTAGCGGGATGGGCGGAGAGCAGTTCTTC. Full variable domain (missing parts from reference TRBV7-7 and TRBJ2-1): GAGVSQSPRYKVTKRGQDVTLRCDPISSHATLYWYQQALGQGPEFLTYFNYEAQPDKSGLPSDRFSAERPEGSISTLTIQRTEQRDSAMYRCASSLNPRTSGMGGEQFFGPGTRLTVL.

The chain uses TRBV12-3 or TRBV12-4 and TRBJ2-1, with 11 bases identical to TRBD2. The CDR3 extends over 16 amino acids. V lost 10 bases and J lost 1; bases outside the gene matches: 9. CDR3 DNA: TGTGCCATCAGGGGGACTAGCGGACCTTCCTACAATGAGCAGTTCTTC. It codes for CAIRGTSGPSYNEQFF.

The chain joins TRBV20-1 to TRBJ1-2; no firm D call. Trimming removed 6 bases at V and 0 bases at J, with 11 bases between. The CDR3 contains 13 residues. Germline V lookup: CDR1 DFQATT, CDR2 SNEGSKA (reference sequence). This CDR3 is CSAGEGPNYGYTF. The CDR3, as DNA: TGCAGTGCCGGAGAAGGCCCTAACTATGGCTACACCTTC.

This clonotype turned up a few times. A much larger clone differs by one base, so this may be a read error. V gene TRBV12-3 or TRBV12-4 combines with J gene TRBJ1-4; 9 positions match TRBD1. CDR3 length: 14 residues. This chain's CDR3 is CASNIGTGHEKLLF. The CDR3 DNA follows: TGTGCCAGCAACATCGGGACAGGGCATGAAAAACTGCTTTTT.

V gene TRBV7-8 combines with J gene TRBJ1-2, with unresolved D. V lost 1 base, J lost 0 bases, and 12 bases lay in between. Germline CDR1 is SGHVS and CDR2 is FQNEAQ. The CDR3 length is 16 residues. The CDR3 DNA sequence: TGTGCCAGCAGCTTAGGCCGGTTGGTTGCTAACTATGGCTACACCTTC. Amino acid sequence: CASSLGRLVANYGYTF.

This chain links TRBV2 with TRBJ2-3, with D maybe TRBD1 (6 bases). The CDR3 runs to 14 residues. Germline CDR1 and CDR2: SNHLY and FYNNEI. Trimming stripped 2 bases from V and 3 bases from J, with 9 bases between. This chain's CDR3 is CASSESRGTDTQYF. CDR3 nucleotide sequence: TGTGCCAGCAGTGAATCGAGGGGGACAGATACGCAGTATTTT.

This clonotype was picked up a small number of times. V is TRBV19 and J is TRBJ2-7; 10 bases fit TRBD2. The CDR3 runs 15 residues. V was pared by 0 bases and J by 5 bases, with 4 bases of the junction left unmatched. Germline V gives CDR1 LNHDA, CDR2 SQIVND (reference sequence). This CDR3 reads CASSIETSGTHEQYF. For the CDR3, the DNA is TGTGCCAGTAGTATAGAAACTAGCGGGACCCACGAGCAGTACTTC.

The sample holds a few counts of this clonotype. The chain uses TRBV10-2 and TRBJ1-5; 8 bases match TRBD1. The germline V gene has CDR1 WSHSY and CDR2 SAAADI. There are 14 residues in the CDR3. V shed 7 bases, J shed 2 bases, and the junction held 4 bases outside the gene matches. DNA of the CDR3: TGCGCCAGCAAGACAGGGGCCGGCAATCAGCCCCAGCATTTT. Amino acid sequence: CASKTGAGNQPQHF.

This chain joins TRBV6-1 and TRBJ1-5, with 7 bases identical to TRBD1. After removal of 6 bases from V and 3 bases from J, the junction contained 5 bases not matched to a gene. The CDR3 contains 14 residues. The germline V gene encodes CDR1 MNHNS and CDR2 SASEGT. In nucleotides, the CDR3 is TGTGCCAGCAGAGACAGGGCTTACAATCAGCCCCAGCATTTT. Protein product: CASRDRAYNQPQHF.

This clonotype was observed many times. The chain combines TRBV11-2 with TRBJ2-7, with D uncertain. The CDR3 has 11 amino acids. Germline V CDR1 and CDR2: SGHAT, FQNNGV. V lost 5 bases to trimming and J lost 3 bases, with 5 bases between them. In DNA form, the CDR3 reads TGTGCCAGCAGCCCTAGCTACGAGCAGTACGTC. Translation: CASSPSYEQYV.

As to this clonotype: It may be a read error: a sequence one base away is much more abundant. The V call is TRBV12-3 or TRBV12-4, the J call TRBJ1-1; 9 bases match TRBD1. V was pared by 2 bases and J by 8 bases, with 6 bases of the junction left unmatched. The CDR3 consists of 14 residues. CDR3: CASSLWGQGQEAFF. The CDR3 DNA reads TGTGCCAGCAGTTTATGGGGACAGGGACAAGAAGCTTTCTTT.

The gene calls are TRBV4-1 and TRBJ2-5, with D possibly TRBD2 on 5 matching bases. This CDR3 region has 14 residues. V was cut by 4 bases and J by 5 bases, with 14 bases left in between. Germline assignment: CDR1 MGHRA and CDR2 YSYEKL. The CDR3 loop is CASSPTGVGETQYF. CDR3 bases: TGCGCCAGCAGCCCTACCGGGGTGGGGGAGACCCAGTACTTC.

The CDR3 DNA reads as TGTGCCAGCAGCCAGACCCGGGCGAGAGGGGAGACCCAGTACTTC. Protein product: CASSQTRARGETQYF. The V gene is TRBV3-1, the J gene TRBJ2-5, with D possibly TRBD2 on 5 matching bases. CDR3 length: 15 residues. The germline V gene has CDR1 LGHDT and CDR2 YNNKEL (reference sequence). The V and J ends lost 3 bases and 5 bases respectively, with 16 bases between them.

Ten or more counts support this clonotype. V is TRBV6-1 and J is TRBJ2-1; 7 bases agree with TRBD2. V was clipped by 1 base and J by 6 bases; unmatched bases: 3. Germline V gene lookup returns CDR1 MNHNS and CDR2 SASEGT. The CDR3 is 14 residues long. CDR3 region: CASSEGAGFNEQFF. The CDR3 DNA reads TGTGCCAGCAGTGAAGGAGCGGGATTCAATGAGCAGTTCTTC.

This clonotype showed up many times. The chain joins TRBV20-1 to TRBJ2-1; the match to TRBD2 covers 13 bases. Looked up from germline, CDR1 is DFQATT and CDR2 is SNEGSKA (reference sequence). This CDR3 contains 16 residues. Trimming removed 6 bases from V and 6 bases from J; junction bases left unmatched: 11. CDR3 DNA: TGCAGTGCAACCGTGACTAGCGGGAGGCCCACCAATGAGCAGTTCTTC. It translates to CSATVTSGRPTNEQFF.

At least ten counts were recorded for this clonotype. This chain links TRBV6-1 with TRBJ1-3; D is possibly TRBD1 (5 bases). The V gene lost 4 bases and the J gene lost 4 bases, with 14 bases spanning the gap. The length of the CDR3 is 15 residues. Germline V CDR1 and CDR2: MNHNS, SASEGT. DNA for the CDR3: TGTGCCAGCAGTGTACGAGGGGCGAGGGGAAACACCATATATTTT. Translated: CASSVRGARGNTIYF.

CDR3 residues: CASSETGWEYNQPQHF. CDR3 nucleotide sequence: TGTGCCAGCAGTGAAACGGGATGGGAGTACAATCAGCCCCAGCATTTT. The V gene is TRBV6-1, the J gene TRBJ1-5; D unresolved. The V gene lost 2 bases and the J gene lost 3 bases, with 14 bases spanning the gap. Germline V gene lookup returns CDR1 MNHNS and CDR2 SASEGT. CDR3 length: 16 amino acids.

There are many counts of this clonotype. V is TRBV24-1 and J is TRBJ2-5, with 14 bases identical to TRBD2. This CDR3 is built from 16 residues. Germline-derived CDR1 and CDR2 are KGHDR and SFDVKD. V trimming: 3 bases; J trimming: 5 bases; junction bases outside the gene matches: 4. The CDR3 reads CATSDRGLAGVETQYF. CDR3 coding DNA: TGTGCCACCAGTGATAGGGGACTAGCGGGAGTTGAGACCCAGTACTTC.

The rearrangement joins TRBV24-1 to TRBJ2-1; no definite D call. The CDR3 length is 13 residues. Germline V lookup: CDR1 KGHDR, CDR2 SFDVKD. The V and J ends lost 5 bases and 4 bases respectively, with 8 bases between them. The CDR3 spells CATSANQYNEQFF. In DNA, the CDR3 is TGTGCCACCAGTGCTAATCAGTACAATGAGCAGTTCTTC.

The table lists this clonotype with a few counts. This chain links TRBV5-6 with TRBJ2-1; D tentatively fits TRBD1 or TRBD2 (5 bases each). Trimming stripped 4 bases from V and 9 bases from J, with 20 bases between. The CDR3 covers 15 residues. Germline V lookup: CDR1 SGHDT, CDR2 YYEEEE. In DNA, the CDR3 is TGTGCCAGCAGCCAGGAACGAGAGGGGTACGCTGAGCAGTTCTTC. This encodes CASSQEREGYAEQFF. The complete variable domain, with remaining parts taken from reference TRBV5-6 and TRBJ2-1, reads DAGVTQSPTHLIKTRGQQVTLRCSPKSGHDTVSWYQQALGQGPQFIFQYYEEEERQRGNFPDRFSGHQFPNYSSELNVNALLLGDSALYLCASSQEREGYAEQFFGPGTRLTVL.

About this clonotype: The junction does not match germline at one end; this may be a read error. The J gene is TRBJ1-2, the V gene TRBV5-8; the D is unclear. This CDR3 contains 14 residues. Germline CDR1 reads SGHTS; CDR2 reads YDEGEE. Written as DNA, the CDR3 is TGTGCCAGCAGCCGGGAAAGGCAGAGCTATGGCTACGCCTTC. This gives the protein CASSRERQSYGYAF.